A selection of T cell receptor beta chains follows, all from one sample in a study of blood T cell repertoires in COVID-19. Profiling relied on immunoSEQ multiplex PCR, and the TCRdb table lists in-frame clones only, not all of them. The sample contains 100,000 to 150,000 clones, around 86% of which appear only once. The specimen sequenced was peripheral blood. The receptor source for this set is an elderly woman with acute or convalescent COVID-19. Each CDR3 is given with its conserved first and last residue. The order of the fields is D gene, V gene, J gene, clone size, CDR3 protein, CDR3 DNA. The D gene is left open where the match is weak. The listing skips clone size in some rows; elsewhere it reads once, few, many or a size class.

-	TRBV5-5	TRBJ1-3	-	CASSALLSGNTIYF	TGTGCCAGCAGCGCTCTATTATCTGGAAACACCATATATTTT
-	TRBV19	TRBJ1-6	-	CASRGRAGRENSPLHF	TGTGCCAGTAGAGGGAGAGCGGGACGGGAAAATTCACCCCTCCACTTT
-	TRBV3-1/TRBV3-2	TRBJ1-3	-	CASSQTPPGTGNTIYF	TGTGCCAGCAGCCAAACCCCCCCAGGGACTGGAAACACCATATATTTT
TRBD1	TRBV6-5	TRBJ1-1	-	CASRGQPNTEAFF	TGTGCCAGCAGGGGACAGCCGAACACTGAAGCTTTCTTT
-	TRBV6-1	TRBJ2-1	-	CASSERHSSYNEQFF	TGTGCCAGCAGTGAAAGACACAGCTCCTACAATGAGCAGTTCTTC
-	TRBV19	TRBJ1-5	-	CASSMGARNQPQHF	TGTGCCAGTAGTATGGGGGCGCGCAATCAGCCCCAGCATTTT
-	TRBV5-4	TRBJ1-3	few	CASSQDRNTIYF	TGTGCCAGCAGCCAGGACAGAAACACCATATATTTT
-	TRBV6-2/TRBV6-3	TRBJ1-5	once	CASSYSTAHQPQHF	TGTGCCAGCAGTTACAGCACAGCCCATCAGCCCCAGCATTTT
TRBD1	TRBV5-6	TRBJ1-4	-	CASSLTGETNEKLFF	TGTGCCAGCAGCTTGACAGGGGAAACTAATGAAAAACTGTTTTTT
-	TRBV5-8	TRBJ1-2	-	CASSLGGSNYGYTF	TGTGCCAGCAGCTTAGGGGGTTCAAACTATGGCTACACCTTC
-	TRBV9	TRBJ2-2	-	CASSTRGTVLAGELFF	TGTGCCAGCAGCACACGGGGGACAGTTCTGGCCGGGGAGCTGTTTTTT
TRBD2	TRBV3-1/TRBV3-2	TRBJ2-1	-	CASSRFGGASYNEQFF	TGTGCCAGCAGCCGCTTCGGGGGGGCCTCCTACAATGAGCAGTTCTTC
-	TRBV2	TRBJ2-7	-	CASSSNQGRQYF	TGTGCCAGCTCCTCTAATCAGGGGAGGCAGTACTTC
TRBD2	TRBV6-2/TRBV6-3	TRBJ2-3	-	CASSPRGSGGPTDTQYF	TGTGCCAGCAGCCCTCGAGGGAGCGGGGGGCCCACAGATACGCAGTATTTT
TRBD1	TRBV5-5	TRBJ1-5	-	CASSLRTGESQPQHF	TGTGCCAGCAGCTTGAGGACAGGGGAATCTCAGCCCCAGCATTTT
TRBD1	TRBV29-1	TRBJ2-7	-	CSVTGEGTYEQYF	TGCAGCGTGACAGGGGAAGGGACCTACGAGCAGTACTTC
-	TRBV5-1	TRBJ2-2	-	CASSPPGRGDTGELFF	TGCGCCAGCAGCCCCCCTGGCCGGGGAGACACCGGGGAGCTGTTTTTT
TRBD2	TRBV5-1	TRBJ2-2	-	CASSQSGGLPGELFF	TGCGCCAGCAGCCAATCGGGGGGGCTCCCCGGGGAGCTGTTTTTT
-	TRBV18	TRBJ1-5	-	CASSTTGPSNQPQHF	TGTGCCAGCTCAACGACAGGACCTAGCAATCAGCCCCAGCATTTT
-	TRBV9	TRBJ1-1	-	CASSPNPAGGEAFF	TGTGCCAGCAGCCCGAACCCGGCGGGAGGTGAAGCTTTCTTT
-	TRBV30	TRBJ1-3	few	CAWSPTTGKTGNTIYF	TGTGCCTGGAGTCCAACTACAGGGAAAACTGGAAACACCATATATTTT
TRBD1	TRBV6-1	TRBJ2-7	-	CASSLDRVYEQYF	TGTGCCAGCAGCCTTGACAGGGTATACGAGCAGTACTTC
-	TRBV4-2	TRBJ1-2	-	CASSQVRGADDYTF	TGTGCCAGCAGCCAAGTTCGAGGAGCGGATGACTACACCTTC
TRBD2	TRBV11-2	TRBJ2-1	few	CASSPGGTRTYNEQFF	TGTGCCAGCAGCCCCGGAGGGACTAGGACCTACAATGAGCAGTTCTTC
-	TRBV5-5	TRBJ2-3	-	CASSQRDTTGTDTQYF	TGTGCCAGCAGCCAAAGGGACACCACGGGCACAGATACGCAGTATTTT
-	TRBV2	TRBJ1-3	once	CASSGTDQAGNTIYF	TGTGCCAGCAGTGGGACAGACCAAGCCGGAAACACCATATATTTT
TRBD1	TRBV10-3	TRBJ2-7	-	CAISRDSLGSYEQYF	TGTGCCATCAGTAGGGACAGTCTGGGGTCCTACGAGCAGTACTTC
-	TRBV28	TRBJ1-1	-	CASTRRGGANTEAFF	TGTGCCAGCACCAGACGCGGGGGGGCGAACACTGAAGCTTTCTTT
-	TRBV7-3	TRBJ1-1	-	CASSSRSEGTEAFF	TGTGCCAGCAGCTCACGCTCGGAGGGCACTGAAGCTTTCTTT
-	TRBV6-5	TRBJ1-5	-	CASTLTGRNQPQHF	TGTGCCAGCACCCTAACAGGGCGCAATCAGCCCCAGCATTTT
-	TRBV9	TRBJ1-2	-	CASSPPDSYGYTF	TGTGCCAGCAGCCCACCGGACAGCTATGGCTACACCTTC
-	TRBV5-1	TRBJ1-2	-	CASSQLGLYGYTF	TGCGCCAGCAGTCAATTGGGGCTCTATGGCTACACCTTC
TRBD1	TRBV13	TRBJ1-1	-	CASSLYRTGRNTEAFF	TGTGCCAGCAGCCTCTATAGGACAGGGAGGAACACTGAAGCTTTCTTT
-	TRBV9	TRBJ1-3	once	CASNPPEGNTIYF	TGTGCCAGCAACCCTCCGGAGGGCAACACCATATATTTT
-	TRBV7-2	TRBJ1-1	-	CASSRTDQTEAFF	TGTGCCAGCAGCCGGACAGACCAAACTGAAGCTTTCTTT
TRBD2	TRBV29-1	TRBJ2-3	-	CSVEPSLAGTDTQYF	TGCAGCGTTGAGCCATCACTAGCGGGGACAGATACGCAGTATTTT
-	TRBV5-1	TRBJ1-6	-	CASSLEIDSPLHF	TGCGCCAGCAGCTTGGAGATAGATTCACCCCTCCACTTT
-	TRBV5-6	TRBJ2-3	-	CASSLGARQTQYF	TGTGCCAGCAGCTTAGGGGCCCGGCAGACGCAGTATTTT
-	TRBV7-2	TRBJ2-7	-	CASSLAPGAVTTSYEQYF	TGTGCCAGCAGCTTAGCGCCGGGAGCGGTTACGACTTCCTACGAGCAGTACTTC
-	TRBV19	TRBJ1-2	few	CASSIPEGFYGYTF	TGTGCCAGTAGTATCCCAGAGGGTTTCTATGGCTACACCTTC
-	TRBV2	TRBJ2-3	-	CASSEQGKDTQYF	TGTGCCAGCAGTGAACAGGGGAAGGATACGCAGTATTTT